The rows below give T cell receptor beta chains drawn from one sample of a study of blood T cell repertoires in COVID-19. Using immunoSEQ multiplex PCR, the repertoire was profiled, and TCRdb retains in-frame clones only, with some absent. The sample holds under 85,000 clones, 70% to 85% seen once. Sequenced: peripheral blood. The receptor set was obtained from a man aged 45-65 years with COVID-19, enrolled during active disease. CDR3s include the opening cysteine and the closing phenylalanine or tryptophan. A D gene is named only where the DNA matches it firmly. Clone size is not always given. Where it is, it says once, few, many or a class for expanded clones.

clone size	V gene	D gene	J gene	CDR3 DNA	CDR3 protein
NA	TRBV7-3	NA	TRBJ2-3	TGTGCCAGCAGCAAAGACAGGACAGATACGCAGTATTTT	CASSKDRTDTQYF
NA	TRBV11-3	NA	TRBJ1-5	TGTGCCAGCAGTGAGACTGCTCAGCCCCAGCATTTT	CASSETAQPQHF
NA	TRBV6-5	NA	TRBJ2-7	TGTGCCAGCAGCCCGGGAGCCTACGAGCAGTACTTC	CASSPGAYEQYF
NA	TRBV2	NA	TRBJ1-5	TGTGCCAGCAGTGGGGCAGGGATGGGGAGCAATCAGCCCCAGCATTTT	CASSGAGMGSNQPQHF
NA	TRBV18	TRBD1	TRBJ1-4	TGTGCCAGCTCACCAATCCGACAGGGCGGTGAAAAACTGTTTTTT	CASSPIRQGGEKLFF
NA	TRBV6-2/TRBV6-3	TRBD1	TRBJ1-1	TGTGCCAGCAGTTACCCGCTGGCCCGGACAGGGTTGGAGACTGAAGCTTTCTTT	CASSYPLARTGLETEAFF
NA	TRBV25-1	NA	TRBJ2-7	TGTGCCAGCAGTGATCTTTACGAGCAGTACTTC	CASSDLYEQYF
few	TRBV7-9	TRBD1	TRBJ1-1	TGTGCCAGCAACCGACAGGGAGAAGTGATTGAAGCTTTCTTT	CASNRQGEVIEAFF
NA	TRBV18	NA	TRBJ2-2	TGTGCCAGCTCACCAGAGGGGGAGCTGTTTTTT	CASSPEGELFF
NA	TRBV5-1	TRBD2	TRBJ2-7	TGCGCCAGCAGCACGTGGGGTCTAGCGGGGGACGAGCAGTACTTC	CASSTWGLAGDEQYF
NA	TRBV2	NA	TRBJ1-6	TGTGCCGGAAAAGACAGGCCCCTTAATTCACCCCTCCACTTT	CAGKDRPLNSPLHF